The next 10 T cell receptor beta chains were all read from a single sample in a study of T cell changes during pregnancy in multiple sclerosis. Method: immunoSEQ multiplex PCR; TCRdb's copy keeps in-frame clones and lacks some. Among approximately 79,000 clones, about 93% were seen once, and the ten largest hold 0.65% to 0.75%. The sample in question was peripheral blood, obtained in the second trimester of pregnancy. The receptor set was obtained from a female donor in good health, enrolled as a control in a pregnancy study.

The chain combines TRBV7-3 with TRBJ1-3, with 7 positions matching TRBD1. Germline CDR1 and CDR2: SGHTA and FQGTGA. The CDR3 is made up of 14 amino acids. With 5 bases clipped from V and 4 bases from J, the junction kept 5 bases outside the gene matches. The CDR3 protein is CASSRQGAGNTIYF. The CDR3 nucleotides are TGTGCCAGCAGCCGACAGGGAGCGGGAAACACCATATATTTT.

This clone was observed a single time. In DNA, the CDR3 is TGTGCCAGCAGCCAGCGCCGACTAGCAGGCACAGATACGCAGTATTTT. Residues: CASSQRRLAGTDTQYF. The V and J genes are TRBV7-2 and TRBJ2-3; 7 bases are shared with TRBD2. With 5 bases clipped from V and 1 base from J, the junction kept 9 bases outside the gene matches. The CDR3 contains 16 residues. CDR1 and CDR2 (germline): SGHTA, FQGNSA.

The chain couples TRBV5-1 to TRBJ2-3; TRBD1 might be the D (5 bases). The CDR3 extends over 16 amino acids. Germline CDR1 and CDR2: SGHRS and YFSETQ. The V end was cut by 0 bases, the J end by 0 bases, with 11 bases between. CDR3 sequence reads: CASSLEGRASTDTQYF. The CDR3 DNA is TGCGCCAGCAGCTTGGAGGGCAGGGCTAGCACAGATACGCAGTATTTT. Full variable domain (remainder filled in from reference TRBV5-1 and TRBJ2-3): KAGVTQTPRYLIKTRGQQVTLSCSPISGHRSVSWYQQTPGQGLQFLFEYFSETQRNKGNFPGRFSGRQFSNSRSEMNVSTLELGDSALYLCASSLEGRASTDTQYFGPGTRLTVL.

V gene TRBV7-2 combines with J gene TRBJ2-7; tentative D call: TRBD2 (5 bases). Deletions cut 1 base from V and 0 bases from J, with 13 bases between. The CDR3 totals 16 residues. Germline loops: CDR1 SGHTA, CDR2 FQGNSA. CDR3 nucleotides: TGTGCCAGCAGCTTAGACCAGCGGTATACCTCCTACGAGCAGTACTTC. It yields the protein CASSLDQRYTSYEQYF. The variable domain in full, with the rest retrieved from reference TRBV7-2 and TRBJ2-7, is GAGVSQSPSNKVTEKGKDVELRCDPISGHTALYWYRQSLGQGLEFLIYFQGNSAPDKSGLPSDRFSAERTGGSVSTLTIQRTQQEDSAVYLCASSLDQRYTSYEQYFGPGTRLTVT.

The chain is built from TRBV6-5 and TRBJ2-7; tentative D call: TRBD1 (5 bases). V was trimmed by 6 bases and J by 0 bases, leaving 12 bases between them. CDR3 size: 14 residues. Per the germline V gene, CDR1 is MNHEY and CDR2 is SVGAGI. The CDR3 DNA reads as TGTGCCAGCAGGTCGGCAGACAGCTCCTACGAGCAGTACTTC. It yields the protein CASRSADSSYEQYF.

The V gene is TRBV21-1, the J gene TRBJ1-1; the table names TRBD1, a call not compared with the DNA. TRBV21-1 counts as a pseudogene. This CDR3 has 15 residues. CDR3 nucleotides: TGTGCCAGCAGCAAGGGGACAGGGGTCAACACTGAAGCTTTCTTT. It is translated as CASSKGTGVNTEAFF.

The rearrangement uses TRBV7-8 and TRBJ1-1; 9 bases are shared with TRBD1. V shed 6 bases, J shed 12 bases, and the junction held 8 bases outside the gene matches. Germline lookup yields CDR1 SGHVS and CDR2 FQNEAQ. The length of the CDR3 is 12 residues. The CDR3 spells CASRVIQGATFF. CDR3 bases: TGTGCCAGCAGAGTAATACAGGGGGCAACTTTCTTT.

This clone was seen a single time. The V call is TRBV6-5, the J call TRBJ2-1; 7 positions match TRBD2. The ends lost 5 bases at V and 5 bases at J; junction bases unmatched: 6. Germline V lookup: CDR1 MNHEY, CDR2 SVGAGI. The CDR3 covers 14 residues. CDR3 nucleotide sequence: TGTGCCAGCAGTAGAAGCGGGGAAAACAATGAGCAGTTCTTC. It is translated as CASSRSGENNEQFF.

The genes are TRBV30 and TRBJ1-4; no reliable D call. The germline V gene has CDR1 GTSNPN and CDR2 SVGIG (reference sequence). V was clipped by 1 base and J by 7 bases, with 13 bases between them. This CDR3 region has 14 residues. CDR3 in DNA: TGTGCCTGGAGTGCCCGAGGTTCGGGTGAAAAACTGTTTTTT. This sequence encodes CAWSARGSGEKLFF.

The chain employs TRBV7-2 and TRBJ2-1; 7 bases fit TRBD2. V lost 5 bases, J lost 4 bases, and 8 bases stayed unmatched. Germline CDR1 is SGHTA and CDR2 is FQGNSA. The CDR3 covers 15 residues. The CDR3 nucleotides are TGTGCCAGCAGCCGAGCCAGCGGGGATTACAATGAGCAGTTCTTC. This encodes CASSRASGDYNEQFF.